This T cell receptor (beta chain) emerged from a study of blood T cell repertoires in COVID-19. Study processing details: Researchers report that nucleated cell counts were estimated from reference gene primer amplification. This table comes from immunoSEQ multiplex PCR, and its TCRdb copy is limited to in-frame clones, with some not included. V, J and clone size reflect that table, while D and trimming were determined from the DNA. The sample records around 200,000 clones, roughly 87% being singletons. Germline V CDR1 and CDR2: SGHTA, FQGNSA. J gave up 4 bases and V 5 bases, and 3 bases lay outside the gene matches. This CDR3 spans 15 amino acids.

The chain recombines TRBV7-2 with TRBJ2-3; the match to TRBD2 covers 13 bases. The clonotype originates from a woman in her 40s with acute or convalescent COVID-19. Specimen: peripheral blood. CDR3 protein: CASSLTSGGSDTQYF. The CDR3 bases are TGTGCCAGCAGCCTGACTAGCGGGGGGTCAGATACGCAGTATTTT.